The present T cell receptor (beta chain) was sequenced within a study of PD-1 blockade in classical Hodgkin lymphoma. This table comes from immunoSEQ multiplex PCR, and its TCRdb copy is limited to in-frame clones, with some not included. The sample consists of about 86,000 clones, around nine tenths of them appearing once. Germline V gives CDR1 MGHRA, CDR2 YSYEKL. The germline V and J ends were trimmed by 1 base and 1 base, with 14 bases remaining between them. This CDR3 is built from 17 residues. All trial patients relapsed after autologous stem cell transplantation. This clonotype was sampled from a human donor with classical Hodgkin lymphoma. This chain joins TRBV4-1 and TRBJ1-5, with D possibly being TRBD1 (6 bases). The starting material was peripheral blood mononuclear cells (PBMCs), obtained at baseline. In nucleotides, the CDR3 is TGCGCCAGCAGCCAAGTATGGGGGGCGGGGAGCAATCAGCCCCAGCATTTT. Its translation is CASSQVWGAGSNQPQHF.